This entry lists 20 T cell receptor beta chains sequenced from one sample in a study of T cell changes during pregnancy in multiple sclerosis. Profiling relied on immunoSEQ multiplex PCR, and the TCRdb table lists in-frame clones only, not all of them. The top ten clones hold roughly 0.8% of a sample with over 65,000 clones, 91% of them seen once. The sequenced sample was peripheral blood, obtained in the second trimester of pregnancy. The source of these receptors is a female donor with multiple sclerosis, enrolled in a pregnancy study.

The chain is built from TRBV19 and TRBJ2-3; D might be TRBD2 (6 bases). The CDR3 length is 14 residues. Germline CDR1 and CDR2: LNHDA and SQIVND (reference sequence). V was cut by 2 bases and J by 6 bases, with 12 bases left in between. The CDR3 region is CASSITGLLDTQYF. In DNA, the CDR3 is TGTGCCAGTAGTATAACAGGACTACTGGATACGCAGTATTTT.

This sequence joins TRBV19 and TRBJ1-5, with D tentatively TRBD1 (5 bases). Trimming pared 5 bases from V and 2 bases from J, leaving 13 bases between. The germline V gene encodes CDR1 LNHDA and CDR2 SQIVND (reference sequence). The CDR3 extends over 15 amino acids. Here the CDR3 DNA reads TGTGCCAGTAGTCGCGGGGGGAACGGCAATCAGCCCCAGCATTTT. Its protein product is CASSRGGNGNQPQHF.

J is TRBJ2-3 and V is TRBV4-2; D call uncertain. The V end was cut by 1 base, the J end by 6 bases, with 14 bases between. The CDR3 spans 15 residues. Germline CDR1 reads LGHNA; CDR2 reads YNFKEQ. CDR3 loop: CASSQVDRDGDTQYF. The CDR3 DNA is TGTGCCAGCAGCCAAGTTGATCGTGACGGGGATACGCAGTATTTT.

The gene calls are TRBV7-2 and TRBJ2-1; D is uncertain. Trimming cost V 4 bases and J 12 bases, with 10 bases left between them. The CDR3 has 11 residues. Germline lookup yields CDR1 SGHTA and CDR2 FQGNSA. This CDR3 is CASSYLLGQFF. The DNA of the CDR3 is TGTGCCAGCAGCTACCTCCTAGGGCAGTTCTTC. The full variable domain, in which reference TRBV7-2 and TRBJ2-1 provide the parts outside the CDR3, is GAGVSQSPSNKVTEKGKDVELRCDPISGHTALYWYRQSLGQGLEFLIYFQGNSAPDKSGLPSDRFSAERTGGSVSTLTIQRTQQEDSAVYLCASSYLLGQFFGPGTRLTVL.

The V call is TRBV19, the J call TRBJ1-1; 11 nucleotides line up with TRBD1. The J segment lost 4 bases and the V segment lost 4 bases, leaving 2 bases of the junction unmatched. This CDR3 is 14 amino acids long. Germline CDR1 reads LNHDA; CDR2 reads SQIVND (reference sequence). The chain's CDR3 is CASSTGTGGTEAFF. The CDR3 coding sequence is TGTGCCAGTAGTACCGGGACAGGGGGCACTGAAGCTTTCTTT.

CDR3 DNA: TGTGCCAGCAGTCGACAGGGTAAGAGCACTGAAGCTTTCTTT. Translation gives CASSRQGKSTEAFF. The gene calls are TRBV2 and TRBJ1-1, with 7 nucleotides matching TRBD1. Germline loops: CDR1 SNHLY, CDR2 FYNNEI. CDR3 length equals 14 residues. Losses at the gene ends were 5 bases for V and 4 bases for J; bases not matched to a gene: 7. The full variable domain, in which reference TRBV2 and TRBJ1-1 provide the parts outside the CDR3, is EPEVTQTPSHQVTQMGQEVILRCVPISNHLYFYWYRQILGQKVEFLVSFYNNEISEKSEIFDDQFSVERPDGSNFTLKIRSTKLEDSAMYFCASSRQGKSTEAFFGQGTRLTVV.

The CDR3 nucleotides are TGTGCCAGCAGCATTAACGGGGGGGGGACGTATGGCTACACCTTC. Its translation: CASSINGGGTYGYTF. The chain recombines TRBV11-2 with TRBJ1-2; D might be TRBD1 (5 bases). V was trimmed by 5 bases and J by 5 bases, leaving 18 bases between them. This CDR3 is built from 15 residues. CDR1 is SGHAT and CDR2 is FQNNGV in the germline V gene.

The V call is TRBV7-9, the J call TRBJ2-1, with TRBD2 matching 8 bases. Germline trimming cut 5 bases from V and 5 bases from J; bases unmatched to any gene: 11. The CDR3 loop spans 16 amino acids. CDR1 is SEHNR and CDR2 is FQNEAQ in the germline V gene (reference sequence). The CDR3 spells CASSPRGAGVDNEQFF. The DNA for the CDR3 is TGTGCCAGCAGCCCCCGGGGAGCGGGGGTAGACAATGAGCAGTTCTTC.

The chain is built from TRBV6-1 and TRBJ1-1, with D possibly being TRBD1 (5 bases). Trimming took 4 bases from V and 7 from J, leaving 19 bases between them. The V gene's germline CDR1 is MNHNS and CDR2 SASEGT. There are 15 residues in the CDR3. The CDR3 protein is CASSVTPGFLGEAFF. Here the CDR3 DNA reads TGTGCCAGCAGTGTTACTCCAGGGTTTCTCGGTGAAGCTTTCTTT.

The CDR3 DNA sequence: TGTGCCAGCAGCGCCGGGACAGTTAATGAAAAACTGTTTTTT. Its protein product is CASSAGTVNEKLFF. The V and J genes are TRBV5-5 and TRBJ1-4; 7 bases map to TRBD1. CDR3 length equals 14 residues. Germline assignment: CDR1 SGHKS and CDR2 YYEKEE (reference sequence). Germline trimming cut 4 bases from V and 4 bases from J; bases unmatched to any gene: 4.

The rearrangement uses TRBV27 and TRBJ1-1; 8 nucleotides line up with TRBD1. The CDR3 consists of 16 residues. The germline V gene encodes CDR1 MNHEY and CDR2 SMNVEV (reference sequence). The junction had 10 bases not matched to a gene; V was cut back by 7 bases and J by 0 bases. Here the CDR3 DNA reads TGTGCCAGCATCTCCGTATCGACAGGGGTGAACACTGAAGCTTTCTTT. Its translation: CASISVSTGVNTEAFF.

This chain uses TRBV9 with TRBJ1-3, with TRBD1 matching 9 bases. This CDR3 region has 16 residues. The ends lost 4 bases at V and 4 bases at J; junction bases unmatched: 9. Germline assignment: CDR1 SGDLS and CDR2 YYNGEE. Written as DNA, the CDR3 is TGTGCCAGCAGCCCCCCGACAGGGGGTTCAGGAAACACCATATATTTT. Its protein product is CASSPPTGGSGNTIYF.

The CDR3 DNA reads TGTGCCAGCAGCGAAACGGGACAGAGCTTCTACGAGCAGTACTTC. It codes for CASSETGQSFYEQYF. The chain has TRBV9 and TRBJ2-7, with TRBD1 matching 7 bases. Germline V lookup: CDR1 SGDLS, CDR2 YYNGEE. V trimming: 3 bases; J trimming: 3 bases; junction bases outside the gene matches: 9. The CDR3 sequence is 15 residues long.

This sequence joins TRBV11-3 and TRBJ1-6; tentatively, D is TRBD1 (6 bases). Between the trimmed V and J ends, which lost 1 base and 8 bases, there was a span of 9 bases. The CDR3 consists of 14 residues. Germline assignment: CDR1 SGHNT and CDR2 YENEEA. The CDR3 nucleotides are TGTGCCAGCAGCTTAGGCTACAGGGATTCACCCCTCCACTTT. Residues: CASSLGYRDSPLHF.

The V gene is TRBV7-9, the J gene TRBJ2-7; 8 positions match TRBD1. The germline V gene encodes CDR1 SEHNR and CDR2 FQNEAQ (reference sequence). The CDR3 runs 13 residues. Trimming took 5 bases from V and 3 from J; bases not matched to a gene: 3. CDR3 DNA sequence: TGTGCCAGCAGCGCCGGGACAGGCTACGAGCAGTACTTC. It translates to CASSAGTGYEQYF.

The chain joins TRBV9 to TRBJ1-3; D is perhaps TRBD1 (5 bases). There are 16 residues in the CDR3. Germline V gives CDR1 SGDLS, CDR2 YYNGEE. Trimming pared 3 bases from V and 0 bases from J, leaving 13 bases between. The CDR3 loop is CASSANRSPSGNTIYF. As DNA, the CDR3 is TGTGCCAGCAGCGCGAACAGGTCCCCCTCTGGAAACACCATATATTTT.

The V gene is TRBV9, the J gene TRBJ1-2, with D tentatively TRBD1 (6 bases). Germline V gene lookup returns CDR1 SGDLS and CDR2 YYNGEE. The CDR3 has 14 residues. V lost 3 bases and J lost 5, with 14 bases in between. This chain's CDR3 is CASSARQGMYGYTF. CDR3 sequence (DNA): TGTGCCAGCAGCGCCCGGCAGGGGATGTATGGCTACACCTTC.

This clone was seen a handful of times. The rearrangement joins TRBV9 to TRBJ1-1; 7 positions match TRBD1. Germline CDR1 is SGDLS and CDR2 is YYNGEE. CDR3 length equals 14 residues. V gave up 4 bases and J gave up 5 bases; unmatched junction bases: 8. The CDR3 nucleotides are TGTGCCAGCAGCCTGACAGGGTCGCAGACTGAAGCTTTCTTT. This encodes CASSLTGSQTEAFF. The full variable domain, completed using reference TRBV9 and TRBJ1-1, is DSGVTQTPKHLITATGQRVTLRCSPRSGDLSVYWYQQSLDQGLQFLIQYYNGEERAKGNILERFSAQQFPDLHSELNLSSLELGDSALYFCASSLTGSQTEAFFGQGTRLTVV.

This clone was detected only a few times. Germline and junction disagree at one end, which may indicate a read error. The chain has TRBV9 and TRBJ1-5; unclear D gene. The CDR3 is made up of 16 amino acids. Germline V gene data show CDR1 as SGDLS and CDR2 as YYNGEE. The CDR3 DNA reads TGTGCCAGCAGCGTAGGGTGGGGTATTAGCGATCAGCCCCAGCATTTT. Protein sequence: CASSVGWGISDQPQHF.

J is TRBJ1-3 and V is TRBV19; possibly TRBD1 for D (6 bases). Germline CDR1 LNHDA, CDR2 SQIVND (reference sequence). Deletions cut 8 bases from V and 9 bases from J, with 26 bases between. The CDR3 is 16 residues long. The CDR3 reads CASRPQGPQGLTTIYF. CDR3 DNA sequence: TGTGCCAGTCGCCCTCAGGGGCCCCAGGGCCTCACCACCATATATTTT.